This T cell receptor (beta chain) is from a study of blood T cell repertoires in COVID-19. Turning to the study itself: Samples taken during acute and convalescent COVID-19 were collected in the United States, Italy and Spain. In each case, the material was cDNA or gDNA derived from T cells, B-cell-depleted T cells, or PBMCs.

Germline V gene sequence: CDR1 SEHNR, CDR2 FQNEAQ (reference sequence). The CDR3 has 16 amino acids. V lost 3 bases and J lost 2; bases outside the gene matches: 3. In the original processing: Estimation of nucleated cell counts relied on the amplification of reference gene primers. The method was immunoSEQ multiplex PCR; TCRdb's version includes in-frame clones alone and lacks a portion of them. The D gene and trimming were derived from the DNA, and the V and J assignments and clone size from that table. The table has approximately 190,000 clones, about 86% seen once. This receptor was taken from a man aged 25 to 40 with active or convalescent COVID-19. The specimen was peripheral blood. This chain joins TRBV7-9 and TRBJ2-4; 11 nucleotides agree with TRBD1. CDR3 amino acids: CASSFWTGGTKNIQYF. CDR3 bases: TGTGCCAGCAGCTTTTGGACAGGGGGCACCAAAAACATTCAGTACTTC. The full variable domain, in which reference TRBV7-9 and TRBJ2-4 provide the parts outside the CDR3, is DTGVSQNPRHKITKRGQNVTFRCDPISEHNRLYWYRQTLGQGPEFLTYFQNEAQLEKSRLLSDRFSAERPKGSFSTLEIQRTEQGDSAMYLCASSFWTGGTKNIQYFGAGTRLSVL.